The entry below describes one TCR beta chain. The source of the sample is a study of Graves' ophthalmopathy and Graves' hyperthyroidism. The CDR3 consists of 16 residues. V was clipped by 3 bases and J by 8 bases; unmatched bases: 10. Germline loops: CDR1 MGHRA, CDR2 YSYEKL. RNA transcripts were the source from which TCR beta CDR3 regions were amplified. HTBI-primed first-round RT-PCR preceded second-round multiplex PCR. TCRdb ran MiXCR on the multiplex PCR reads and lists one entry per CDR3 protein. The data show roughly 1.1 million distinct CDR3 sequences, 35% to 45% seen once. This TCR was recovered from an adult man with Graves' hyperthyroidism. Material: peripheral blood or thyroid tissue (not recorded which). The chain uses TRBV4-1 and TRBJ1-6, with 7 bases that match TRBD1. The CDR3: CASSQIPDRVHSPLHF. CDR3 sequence (DNA): TGCGCCAGCAGCCAGATCCCCGACAGGGTACATTCACCCCTCCACTTT.